The TCR beta chain described here comes from a study of OX40 agonist ivuxolimab in advanced cancers. Germline loops: CDR1 LGHNA, CDR2 YNFKEQ. The CDR3 consists of 15 residues. Between the trimmed V and J ends, which lost 1 base and 9 bases, there was a span of 16 bases. Clones were sequenced by immunoSEQ multiplex PCR, and TCRdb holds only the in-frame ones, with some missing. The sample consists of tens of thousands of clones, around 94% of them appearing once. The sequence came from an adult with an advanced solid tumor such as melanoma, head and neck, liver or kidney cancer. V usage is TRBV4-2 and J usage is TRBJ2-1; D not certain. The material sequenced was CD4+ or CD8+ T cells sorted from blood, taken in a trial of the OX40 agonist ivuxolimab. The CDR3 here is CASSQVYRVWGEQFF. CDR3 bases: TGTGCCAGCAGCCAAGTTTACCGGGTTTGGGGTGAGCAGTTCTTC.